These 31 T cell receptor beta chains were all obtained from the same sample, sequenced in a study of T cells in Graves' hyperthyroidism and ophthalmopathy. The source material, RNA transcripts, was used to amplify TCR beta CDR3 regions. First-round RT-PCR with HTBI primers amplified the TCR CDR3 region. TCRdb reanalysed the multiplex PCR reads using MiXCR and keeps one entry per CDR3 protein. The sample comprises 400,000 or so distinct CDR3 sequences, roughly 14% of which are singletons, and about 18% rests with the top ten. The source material was blood. These receptors all come from a woman under 40 with Graves' ophthalmopathy.

The V and J genes are TRBV7-2 and TRBJ1-4; D uncertain. Trimming cost V 4 bases and J 6 bases, with 15 bases left between them. Germline lookup yields CDR1 SGHTA and CDR2 FQGNSA. This CDR3 region has 15 residues. In DNA, the CDR3 is TGTGCCAGCAGCTCGGACGGGCCCCTTGATGAAAAACTGTTTTTT. Its translation: CASSSDGPLDEKLFF.

This clonotype was observed at least ten times. The rearrangement joins TRBV5-1 to TRBJ1-6, with a possible D match to TRBD1 (6 bases). Germline V gene sequence: CDR1 SGHRS, CDR2 YFSETQ. Trimming left V 0 bases short and J 1 base short, with 8 bases between. The CDR3 sequence is 16 residues long. CDR3 region: CASSLAQGSYNSPLHF. The CDR3 DNA follows: TGCGCCAGCAGCTTGGCGCAGGGGTCCTATAATTCACCCCTCCACTTT.

This clonotype was observed many times. The chain links TRBV7-6 to TRBJ2-7; D is uncertain. The CDR3 covers 14 residues. Germline CDR1 and CDR2: SGHVS and FNYEAQ. The V end was cut by 6 bases, the J end by 0 bases, with 12 bases between. CDR3 region: CASREGTASYEQYF. The CDR3 DNA sequence: TGTGCCAGCAGGGAAGGAACAGCCTCCTACGAGCAGTACTTC.

The V gene is TRBV10-3, the J gene TRBJ2-7; 9 bases line up with TRBD2. The junction had 8 bases not matched to a gene; V was cut back by 3 bases and J by 5 bases. Germline CDR1 and CDR2: ENHRY and SYGVKD. The CDR3 is 15 residues long. CDR3 region: CAISDGGGAGNEQYF. The CDR3 DNA reads TGTGCCATCAGTGATGGCGGGGGGGCGGGCAACGAGCAGTACTTC.

About this clonotype itself: A much larger clone differs from this one at a single base, so this may be a read error. The chain carries TRBV18 and TRBJ2-7; 7 nucleotides match TRBD2. The CDR3 has 15 residues. CDR1 and CDR2 (germline): KGHSH, LQKENI. The J segment lost 3 bases and the V segment lost 2 bases, leaving 7 bases of the junction unmatched. The CDR3 is CASSPWASGDYEQYF. The CDR3 nucleotides are TGTGCCAGCTCACCATGGGCCAGCGGGGACTACGAGCAGTACTTC.

The table lists this clonotype with a few counts. The chain combines TRBV6-2 or TRBV6-3 with TRBJ2-7, with D possibly being TRBD1 (6 bases). The germline V and J ends were trimmed by 2 bases and 1 base, with 9 bases remaining between them. This CDR3 is 14 amino acids long. Per the germline V gene, CDR1 is MNHEY and CDR2 is SVGEGT. This CDR3 reads CASSYGGRSYEQYF. The CDR3, as DNA: TGTGCCAGCAGTTACGGGGGCAGATCCTACGAGCAGTACTTC.

This clonotype was detected many times. The chain recombines TRBV24-1 with TRBJ1-5; possibly TRBD1 for D (5 bases). V was pared by 4 bases and J by 4 bases, with 10 bases between. CDR3 length: 14 residues. From germline, CDR1 is KGHDR and CDR2 SFDVKD. The CDR3 loop is CATSDQTANQPQHF. The CDR3 nucleotides read TGTGCCACCAGTGACCAGACAGCAAATCAGCCCCAGCATTTT.

This clonotype was detected a few times. This could be a read error, since a much larger clone is one nucleotide away. Without the conserved terminal phenylalanine or tryptophan, this CDR3 likely stems from a read error. The V gene is TRBV27, the J gene TRBJ1-2, with D hard to call. The CDR3 is made up of 14 amino acids. Germline CDR1 and CDR2: MNHEY and SMNVEV (reference sequence). Trimming stripped 7 bases from V and 1 base from J, with 13 bases between. The DNA for the CDR3 is TGTGCCAGCAAACGGTCGGGGAATAACTATGGCTACACCTCC. Its translation is CASKRSGNNYGYTS.

This clonotype was counted ten times or more. V gene TRBV2 combines with J gene TRBJ1-6; TRBD1 agrees at 7 bases. After removal of 5 bases from V and 2 bases from J, the junction contained 6 bases not matched to a gene. The CDR3 spans 16 residues. Germline CDR1 reads SNHLY; CDR2 reads FYNNEI. In DNA form, the CDR3 reads TGTGCCAGCAGTAGACAGGGTGCGACCTATAATTCACCCCTCCACTTT. Encoded protein: CASSRQGATYNSPLHF.

The chain recombines TRBV29-1 with TRBJ2-2, with 15 bases identical to TRBD2. Germline V gene sequence: CDR1 SQVTM, CDR2 ANQGSEA. The CDR3 has 17 amino acids. V was pared by 7 bases and J by 4 bases, with 10 bases of the junction left unmatched. CDR3 amino acids: CSAWTSGGAWGTGELFF. The DNA for the CDR3 is TGCAGCGCCTGGACTAGCGGGGGGGCCTGGGGCACCGGGGAGCTGTTTTTT.

This clonotype was seen ten or more times. J is TRBJ1-2 and V is TRBV7-2, with D uncertain. The CDR3 loop spans 16 amino acids. With 1 base removed from V and 8 bases from J, the gap between germline ends came to 20 bases. Germline lookup yields CDR1 SGHTA and CDR2 FQGNSA. CDR3 sequence (DNA): TGTGCCAGCAGCTTAGATGGCTCCGGGCCAGTGCGGGGCTACACCTTC. Amino acid sequence: CASSLDGSGPVRGYTF.

At least ten counts were recorded for this clonotype. This chain joins TRBV28 and TRBJ1-2; D gene unclear. The CDR3 has 14 residues. V lost 5 bases and J lost 5, with 15 bases in between. Per germline, CDR1 MDHEN and CDR2 SYDVKM. The CDR3 loop is CASSEGGIGYGYTF. The CDR3 DNA reads TGTGCCAGCAGTGAGGGAGGAATTGGATATGGCTACACCTTC.

In its sample, this clonotype was seen a few times. The chain joins TRBV11-2 to TRBJ2-2, with D possibly matching TRBD2 (5 bases). Germline V gene sequence: CDR1 SGHAT, CDR2 FQNNGV. The ends were cut back, 1 base at V and 6 bases at J, with 9 bases in the middle. The CDR3 sequence is 14 residues long. CDR3 residues: CASSLAGISGELFF. CDR3 sequence (DNA): TGTGCCAGCAGCTTAGCGGGGATCTCCGGGGAGCTGTTTTTT.

Worth noting for this clonotype: A much bigger clone sits one base away, suggesting this may be a read error. The chain carries TRBV12-3 or TRBV12-4 and TRBJ2-3, with D possibly matching TRBD1 (6 bases). V lost 6 bases and J lost 4, with 17 bases in between. The CDR3 runs 15 residues. The CDR3 here is CASSYAGVGADTQYF. The CDR3 nucleotides are TGTGCCAGCAGCTACGCAGGGGTTGGGGCAGATACGCAGTATTTT.

The table lists this clonotype with many counts. The J gene is TRBJ2-1, the V gene TRBV12-3 or TRBV12-4; D is possibly TRBD1 or TRBD2 (6 bases each). CDR3 length equals 13 residues. Trimming removed 6 bases from V and 3 bases from J, with 9 bases in between. CDR3 sequence (DNA): TGTGCCAGCAGAGAGGGGGGCTACAATGAGCAGTTCTTC. This codes for CASREGGYNEQFF.

This clonotype was picked up many times. The rearrangement links TRBV6-1 to TRBJ2-7, with 8 positions matching TRBD1. CDR3 length equals 13 residues. The germline gives CDR1 MNHNS, CDR2 SASEGT. Germline trimming cut 5 bases from V and 7 bases from J; bases unmatched to any gene: 7. The CDR3 loop is CASSYGQGMEQYF. The CDR3 DNA reads TGTGCCAGCAGTTACGGACAGGGTATGGAGCAGTACTTC.

In this sample, this clonotype turned up many times. The V gene is TRBV2, the J gene TRBJ2-5, with a tentative D call TRBD2 (5 bases). Germline-derived CDR1 and CDR2 are SNHLY and FYNNEI. CDR3 length: 12 residues. V gave up 4 bases and J gave up 4 bases, with 7 bases separating them. The CDR3 here is CASSGLAETQYF. The CDR3, as DNA: TGTGCCAGCAGTGGGCTAGCAGAGACCCAGTACTTC.

The genes are TRBV6-5 and TRBJ2-2; D is perhaps TRBD1 (5 bases). V was trimmed by 3 bases and J by 3 bases, leaving 11 bases between them. CDR1 and CDR2 from the germline V gene are MNHEY and SVGAGI. There are 15 residues in the CDR3. CDR3 amino acids: CASSYGAADTGELFF. The CDR3 nucleotides are TGTGCCAGCAGTTATGGGGCAGCTGACACCGGGGAGCTGTTTTTT.

This clonotype has ten or more counts. V usage is TRBV12-3 or TRBV12-4 and J usage is TRBJ2-3; D may match TRBD1 or TRBD2 (5 bases each). V lost 4 bases and J lost 1, with 9 bases in between. The CDR3 contains 14 residues. The DNA for the CDR3 is TGTGCCAGCAGTTCGGGGCAGGGCACAGATACGCAGTATTTT. Its protein is CASSSGQGTDTQYF.

This clonotype was seen ten or more times. The CDR3 here is CSAGTSGDNEQFF. As DNA, the CDR3 is TGCAGTGCTGGGACTAGCGGAGACAATGAGCAGTTCTTC. The chain joins TRBV20-1 to TRBJ2-1; 11 nucleotides align to TRBD2. Germline V gene lookup returns CDR1 DFQATT and CDR2 SNEGSKA (reference sequence). The CDR3 totals 13 residues. V shed 5 bases and J 5 bases; nucleotides not matched to a gene: 2.

This clonotype was observed at least ten times. V gene TRBV2 combines with J gene TRBJ2-3, with TRBD2 as a possible D gene (5 bases). This CDR3 spans 12 amino acids. Trimming took 8 bases from V and 0 from J, leaving 6 bases between them. Germline-derived CDR1 and CDR2 are SNHLY and FYNNEI. The CDR3 region is CASEGSTDTQYF. CDR3 in DNA: TGTGCCAGCGAGGGAAGCACAGATACGCAGTATTTT.

The table lists this clonotype with a count of one. A much bigger clone sits one base away, suggesting this may be a read error. The chain links TRBV7-9 to TRBJ1-4; 8 bases agree with TRBD1. This CDR3 is built from 14 residues. Germline CDR1 is SEHNR and CDR2 is FQNEAQ (reference sequence). In DNA, the CDR3 is TGTGCCAGCAGCCGGGGACAGGACAATGAAAAACTGGTTTTT. Its translation is CASSRGQDNEKLVF.

With regard to this clonotype: Given a much more abundant clone one base away, this may be a read error. The chain uses TRBV7-2 and TRBJ2-3; 8 bases map to TRBD2. Germline values: CDR1 SGHTA, CDR2 FQGNSA. The CDR3 has 17 residues. DNA for the CDR3: TGTGCCAGCAGCTTCCCCGGGACTAGGGGGAACACAGATGCGCAGTATTTT. Encoded protein: CASSFPGTRGNTDAQYF.

This clonotype was recorded at least ten times. The rearrangement uses TRBV3-1 and TRBJ2-7, with 8 bases aligning to TRBD2. The germline V gene encodes CDR1 LGHDT and CDR2 YNNKEL (reference sequence). The CDR3 extends over 16 amino acids. The V gene end was trimmed by 1 base and the J gene end by 6 bases; junction bases not matched to a gene: 11. CDR3 protein: CASSQAGLVPSREQYF. As DNA, the CDR3 is TGTGCCAGCAGCCAAGCGGGACTAGTCCCCTCTCGCGAGCAGTACTTC.

This clonotype showed up many times. The chain is built from TRBV7-3 and TRBJ1-1; 11 bases map to TRBD1. The germline V gene encodes CDR1 SGHTA and CDR2 FQGTGA. V was pared by 8 bases and J by 1 base, with 0 bases of the junction left unmatched. The CDR3 length is 13 residues. CDR3 sequence (DNA): TGTGCCAGCGGGACAGGGGGGAACACTGAAGCTTTCTTT. It translates to CASGTGGNTEAFF.

This clonotype was recorded at least ten times. V is TRBV7-2 and J is TRBJ1-1; 7 nucleotides align to TRBD1. The CDR3 length is 14 residues. The germline gives CDR1 SGHTA, CDR2 FQGNSA. V gave up 3 bases and J gave up 2 bases; unmatched junction bases: 3. DNA for the CDR3: TGTGCCAGCAGCTTCGGACAGGCTAACACTGAAGCTTTCTTT. Encoded protein: CASSFGQANTEAFF.

This clonotype was seen at least ten times. The rearrangement links TRBV30 to TRBJ2-7; 9 bases map to TRBD1. Germline V CDR1 and CDR2: GTSNPN, SVGIG (reference sequence). V was pared by 2 bases and J by 6 bases, with 8 bases of the junction left unmatched. This CDR3 is 14 amino acids long. CDR3 in DNA: TGTGCCTGGAGTTCACCCGGGACAGGGCTCGAGCAGTACTTC. This codes for CAWSSPGTGLEQYF.

This clonotype was seen at least ten times. The gene calls are TRBV12-3 or TRBV12-4 and TRBJ2-1; D may be TRBD1 or TRBD2 (7 bases each). V lost 7 bases and J 7 bases, leaving 17 bases between the germline ends. CDR3 size: 14 residues. The CDR3 DNA sequence: TGTGCCAGCACCCCAGCAGGGGGGGTAAATGAGCAGTTCTTC. Its translation: CASTPAGGVNEQFF.

The chain joins TRBV20-1 to TRBJ1-6, with 7 bases that match TRBD1. This CDR3 has 15 amino acids. V shed 3 bases, J shed 2 bases, and the junction held 4 bases outside the gene matches. Germline V gene lookup returns CDR1 DFQATT and CDR2 SNEGSKA (reference sequence). CDR3 DNA sequence: TGCAGTGCTAGTCAGGGGGGCCCCTATAATTCACCCCTCCACTTT. Its translation: CSASQGGPYNSPLHF.

This clonotype was counted many times. This sequence joins TRBV5-1 and TRBJ2-5; D may be TRBD1 or TRBD2 (5 bases each). The length of the CDR3 is 15 residues. Trimming stripped 4 bases from V and 3 bases from J, with 16 bases between. CDR1 is SGHRS, CDR2 YFSETQ, per germline. CDR3 bases: TGCGCCAGCAGCGTAGGGACGGAATACAAAGAGACCCAGTACTTC. Translating it yields CASSVGTEYKETQYF.

This clonotype was seen a few times. This sequence may be a read error, since a much larger clone differs from it by one base. The gene calls are TRBV7-2 and TRBJ2-3; 10 bases match TRBD1. V shed 5 bases, J shed 8 bases, and the junction held 10 bases outside the gene matches. This CDR3 contains 15 residues. CDR1 and CDR2 from the germline V gene are SGHTA and FQGNSA. The CDR3 DNA sequence: TGTGCCAGCAGCCTGACAGGGGGCGAGTCAGGTACGCAGTATTTT. Translated: CASSLTGGESGTQYF.